Presented here are 2 T cell receptor beta chains from one specimen sequenced in a study of blood T cells in healthy people across ages. A second roughly 6 to 11 cycle PCR used barcoded and J-beta primers. TCRdb re-analysed the 5' RACE reads in MiXCR, keeping a single row per CDR3 protein. Altogether around 1,500,000 distinct CDR3 sequences are present, around 42% being singletons, with the ten largest covering less than 8%. Sequenced input: blood. The origin of the receptors is a woman in her late teens or twenties in good health.

V and J are TRBV2 and TRBJ2-7; unclear D gene. The CDR3 loop spans 14 amino acids. Germline CDR1 SNHLY, CDR2 FYNNEI. V shed 3 bases and J shed 0 bases, with 9 bases lying between them. CDR3: CASSDGVRSYEQYF. CDR3 nucleotide sequence: TGTGCCAGCAGTGACGGAGTCCGCTCCTACGAGCAGTACTTC.

The table lists this clonotype with a few counts. This chain joins TRBV28 and TRBJ2-5; D gene ambiguous. V lost 2 bases, J lost 4 bases, and 17 bases lay in between. In germline, CDR1 is MDHEN, CDR2 SYDVKM. The CDR3 spans 16 residues. The CDR3 here is CASSLGLYSRLETQYF. The DNA for the CDR3 is TGTGCCAGCAGTTTAGGGCTATACTCTCGCCTAGAGACCCAGTACTTC. The whole variable domain, filled in from reference TRBV28 and TRBJ2-5, reads DVKVTQSSRYLVKRTGEKVFLECVQDMDHENMFWYRQDPGLGLRLIYFSYDVKMKEKGDIPEGYSVSREKKERFSLILESASTNQTSMYLCASSLGLYSRLETQYFGPGTRLLVL.